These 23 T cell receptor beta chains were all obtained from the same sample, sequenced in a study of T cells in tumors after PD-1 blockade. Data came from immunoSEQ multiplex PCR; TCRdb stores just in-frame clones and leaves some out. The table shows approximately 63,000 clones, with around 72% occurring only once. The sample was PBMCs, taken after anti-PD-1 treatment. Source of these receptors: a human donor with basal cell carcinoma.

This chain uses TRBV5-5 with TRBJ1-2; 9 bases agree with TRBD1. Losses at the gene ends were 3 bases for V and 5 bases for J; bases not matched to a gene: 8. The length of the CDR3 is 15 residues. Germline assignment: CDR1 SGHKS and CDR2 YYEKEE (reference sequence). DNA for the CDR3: TGTGCCAGCAGCTACAGGACAGGGGCGGGGTATGGCTACACCTTC. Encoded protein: CASSYRTGAGYGYTF.

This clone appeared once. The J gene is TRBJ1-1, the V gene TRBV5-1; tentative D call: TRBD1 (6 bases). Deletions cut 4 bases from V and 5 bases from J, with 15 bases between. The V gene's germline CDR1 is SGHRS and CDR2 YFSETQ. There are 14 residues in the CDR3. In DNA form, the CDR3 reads TGCGCCAGCAGCCCGGACAGTTTGGGGACTGAAGCTTTCTTT. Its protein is CASSPDSLGTEAFF.

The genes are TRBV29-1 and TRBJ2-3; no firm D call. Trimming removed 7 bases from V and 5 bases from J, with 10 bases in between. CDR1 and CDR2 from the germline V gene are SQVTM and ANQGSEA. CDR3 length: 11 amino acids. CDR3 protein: CSGREEDTQYF. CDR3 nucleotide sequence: TGCAGCGGGCGTGAGGAAGATACGCAGTATTTT.

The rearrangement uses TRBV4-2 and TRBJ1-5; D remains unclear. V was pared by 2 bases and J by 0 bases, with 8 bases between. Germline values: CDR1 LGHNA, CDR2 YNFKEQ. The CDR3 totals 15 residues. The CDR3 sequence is CASSQTGNSNQPQHF. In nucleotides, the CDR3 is TGTGCCAGCAGCCAAACCGGGAATAGCAATCAGCCCCAGCATTTT.

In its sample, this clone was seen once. The CDR3: CASSSKLAGGFTDTQYF. DNA for the CDR3: TGTGCCAGCAGCTCTAAACTAGCGGGGGGCTTCACAGATACGCAGTATTTT. The chain combines TRBV7-2 with TRBJ2-3; the match to TRBD2 covers 12 bases. Germline V gene data show CDR1 as SGHTA and CDR2 as FQGNSA. V trimming: 4 bases; J trimming: 2 bases; junction bases outside the gene matches: 7. The CDR3 extends over 17 amino acids.

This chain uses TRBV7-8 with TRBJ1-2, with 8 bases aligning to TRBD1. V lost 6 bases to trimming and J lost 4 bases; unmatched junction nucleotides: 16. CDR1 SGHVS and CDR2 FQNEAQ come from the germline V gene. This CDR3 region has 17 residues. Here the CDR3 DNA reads TGTGCCAGCAGAAAAAATGTGGGGCAGGGGGCCTTCTATGGCTACACCTTC. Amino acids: CASRKNVGQGAFYGYTF. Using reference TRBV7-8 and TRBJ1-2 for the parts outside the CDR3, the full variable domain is GAGVSQSPRYKVAKRGQDVALRCDPISGHVSLFWYQQALGQGPEFLTYFQNEAQLDKSGLPSDRFFAERPEGSVSTLKIQRTQQEDSAVYLCASRKNVGQGAFYGYTFGSGTRLTVV.

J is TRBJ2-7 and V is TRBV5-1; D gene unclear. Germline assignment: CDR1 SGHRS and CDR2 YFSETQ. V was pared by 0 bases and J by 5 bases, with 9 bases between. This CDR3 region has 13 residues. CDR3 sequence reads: CASSLDITDEQYF. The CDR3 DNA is TGCGCCAGCAGCTTGGACATAACGGACGAGCAGTACTTC.

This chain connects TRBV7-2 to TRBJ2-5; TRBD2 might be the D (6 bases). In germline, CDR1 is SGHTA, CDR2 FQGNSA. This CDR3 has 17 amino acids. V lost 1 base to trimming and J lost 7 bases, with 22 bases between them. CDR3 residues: CASSLDGGAGLLGTQYF. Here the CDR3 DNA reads TGTGCCAGCAGCTTAGATGGAGGGGCCGGACTCTTGGGGACCCAGTACTTC.

CDR3 residues: CASSPSTGNYEQYF. The CDR3 DNA follows: TGTGCCAGCTCACCTTCCACAGGGAACTACGAGCAGTACTTC. The rearrangement uses TRBV18 and TRBJ2-7, with D tentatively TRBD1 (6 bases). Per germline, CDR1 KGHSH and CDR2 LQKENI. The CDR3 runs 14 residues. V lost 3 bases and J 3 bases, leaving 12 bases between the germline ends.

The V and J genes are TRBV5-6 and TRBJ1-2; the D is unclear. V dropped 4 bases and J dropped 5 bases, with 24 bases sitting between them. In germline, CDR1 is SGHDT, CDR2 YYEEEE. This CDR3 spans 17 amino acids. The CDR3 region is CASSAFLSEDFVYGYTF. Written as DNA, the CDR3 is TGTGCCAGCAGCGCCTTCCTCTCAGAGGATTTTGTATATGGCTACACCTTC.

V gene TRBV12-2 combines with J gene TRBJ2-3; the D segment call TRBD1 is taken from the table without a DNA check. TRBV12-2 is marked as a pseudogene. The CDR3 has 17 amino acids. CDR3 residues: CASRTPSGQKYTDTQYF. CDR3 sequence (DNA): TGTGCAAGTCGCACGCCCAGCGGACAGAAATACACAGATACGCAGTATTTT.

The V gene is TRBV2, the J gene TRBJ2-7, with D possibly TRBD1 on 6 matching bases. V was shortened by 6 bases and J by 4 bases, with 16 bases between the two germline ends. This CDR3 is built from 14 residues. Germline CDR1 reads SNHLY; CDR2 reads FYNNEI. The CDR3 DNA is TGTGCCAGCAGGGACCCGGACAGTAATTACGAGCAGTACTTC. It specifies CASRDPDSNYEQYF. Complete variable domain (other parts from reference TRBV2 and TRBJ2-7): EPEVTQTPSHQVTQMGQEVILRCVPISNHLYFYWYRQILGQKVEFLVSFYNNEISEKSEIFDDQFSVERPDGSNFTLKIRSTKLEDSAMYFCASRDPDSNYEQYFGPGTRLTVT.

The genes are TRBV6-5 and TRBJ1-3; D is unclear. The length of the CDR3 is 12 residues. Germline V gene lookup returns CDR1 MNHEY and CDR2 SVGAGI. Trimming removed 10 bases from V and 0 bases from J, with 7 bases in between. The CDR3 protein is CATAISGNTIYF. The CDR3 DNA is TGTGCCACCGCTATCTCTGGAAACACCATATATTTT.

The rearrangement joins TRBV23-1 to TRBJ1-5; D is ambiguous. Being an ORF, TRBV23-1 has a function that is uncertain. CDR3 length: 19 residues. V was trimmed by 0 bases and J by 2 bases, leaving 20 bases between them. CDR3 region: CASSQSRARRVLGNQPQHF. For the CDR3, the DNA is TGCGCCAGCAGTCAATCGAGGGCTCGGAGGGTGTTGGGCAATCAGCCCCAGCATTTT.

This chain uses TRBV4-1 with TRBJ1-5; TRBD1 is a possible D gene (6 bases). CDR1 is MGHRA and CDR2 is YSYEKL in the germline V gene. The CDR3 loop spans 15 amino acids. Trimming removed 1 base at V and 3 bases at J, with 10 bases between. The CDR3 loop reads CASSQVGGANQPQHF. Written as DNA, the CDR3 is TGCGCCAGCAGCCAAGTAGGGGGGGCCAATCAGCCCCAGCATTTT.

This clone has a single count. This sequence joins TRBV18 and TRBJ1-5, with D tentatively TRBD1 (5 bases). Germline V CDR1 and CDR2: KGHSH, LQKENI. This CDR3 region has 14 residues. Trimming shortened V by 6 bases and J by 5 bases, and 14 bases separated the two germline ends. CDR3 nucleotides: TGTGCCAGCTCTCAGAGTCTGGGGGATCAGCCCCAGCATTTT. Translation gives CASSQSLGDQPQHF. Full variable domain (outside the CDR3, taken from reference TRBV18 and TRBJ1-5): NAGVMQNPRHLVRRRGQEARLRCSPMKGHSHVYWYRQLPEEGLKFMVYLQKENIIDESGMPKERFSAEFPKEGPSILRIQQVVRGDSAAYFCASSQSLGDQPQHFGDGTRLSIL.

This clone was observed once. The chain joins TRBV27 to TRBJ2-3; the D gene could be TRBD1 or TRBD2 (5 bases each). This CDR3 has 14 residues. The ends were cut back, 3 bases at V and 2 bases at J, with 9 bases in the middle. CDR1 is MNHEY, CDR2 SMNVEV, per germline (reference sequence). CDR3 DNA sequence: TGTGCCAGCAGTTTCTGGGGGAACACAGATACGCAGTATTTT. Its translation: CASSFWGNTDTQYF.

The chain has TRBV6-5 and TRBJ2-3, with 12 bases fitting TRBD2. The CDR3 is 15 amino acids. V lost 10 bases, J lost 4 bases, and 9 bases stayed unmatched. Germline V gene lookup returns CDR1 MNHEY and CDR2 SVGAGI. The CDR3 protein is CATEELAGGSDTQYF. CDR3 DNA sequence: TGTGCCACCGAAGAACTAGCGGGGGGATCAGATACGCAGTATTTT.

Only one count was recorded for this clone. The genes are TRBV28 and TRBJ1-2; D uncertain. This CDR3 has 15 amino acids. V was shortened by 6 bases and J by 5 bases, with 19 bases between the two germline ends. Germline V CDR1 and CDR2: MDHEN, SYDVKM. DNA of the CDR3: TGTGCCAGCAGGTTCCCATCCGGGCTGGGGTATGGCTACACCTTC. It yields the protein CASRFPSGLGYGYTF.

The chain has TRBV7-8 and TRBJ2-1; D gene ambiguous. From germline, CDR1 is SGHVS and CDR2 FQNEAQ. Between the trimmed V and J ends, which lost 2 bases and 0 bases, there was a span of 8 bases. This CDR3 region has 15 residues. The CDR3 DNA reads TGTGCCAGCAGCTTAATATGGAGCTCCTACAATGAGCAGTTCTTC. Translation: CASSLIWSSYNEQFF.

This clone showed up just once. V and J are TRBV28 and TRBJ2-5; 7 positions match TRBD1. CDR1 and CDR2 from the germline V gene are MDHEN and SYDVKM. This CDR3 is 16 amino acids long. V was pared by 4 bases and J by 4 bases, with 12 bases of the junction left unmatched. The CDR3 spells CASSSTGQSFRETQYF. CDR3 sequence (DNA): TGTGCCAGCAGTTCGACGGGACAGTCTTTTCGAGAGACCCAGTACTTC.

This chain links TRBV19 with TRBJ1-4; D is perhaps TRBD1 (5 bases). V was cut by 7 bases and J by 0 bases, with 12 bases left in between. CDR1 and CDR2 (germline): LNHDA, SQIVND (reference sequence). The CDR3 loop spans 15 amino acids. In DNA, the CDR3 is TGTGCCAGTAATAAGGGCAGGGCAACTAATGAAAAACTGTTTTTT. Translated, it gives CASNKGRATNEKLFF.

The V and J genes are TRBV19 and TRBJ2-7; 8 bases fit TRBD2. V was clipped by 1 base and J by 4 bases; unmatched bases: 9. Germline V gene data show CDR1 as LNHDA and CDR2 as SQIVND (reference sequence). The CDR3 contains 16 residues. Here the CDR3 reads CASSIALRRGEYEQYF. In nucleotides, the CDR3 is TGTGCCAGTAGTATAGCTCTTCGGCGGGGGGAATACGAGCAGTACTTC. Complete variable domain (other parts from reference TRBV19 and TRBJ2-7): DGGITQSPKYLFRKEGQNVTLSCEQNLNHDAMYWYRQDPGQGLRLIYYSQIVNDFQKGDIAEGYSVSREKKESFPLTVTSAQKNPTAFYLCASSIALRRGEYEQYFGPGTRLTVT.